The next 12 T cell receptor beta chains were all read from a single sample in a study of control samples from healthy donors and cancer patients. The method was immunoSEQ multiplex PCR; TCRdb's version includes in-frame clones alone and lacks a portion of them. The sample records about 84,000 clones, more than 65% being singletons. What was sequenced was PBMCs. The receptors shown here come from a man aged 55 to 70 with head and neck cancer.

This clone was recorded only once. This chain uses TRBV7-2 with TRBJ2-7; no clear D. V gave up 2 bases and J gave up 4 bases, with 9 bases separating them. The CDR3 runs to 13 residues. Germline assignment: CDR1 SGHTA and CDR2 FQGNSA. The CDR3 spells CASSLLAEYEQYF. In DNA, the CDR3 is TGTGCCAGCAGCTTATTGGCAGAATACGAGCAGTACTTC.

The V gene is TRBV3-1 (or the pseudogene TRBV3-2), the J gene TRBJ2-1, with D perhaps TRBD2 (6 bases). Per the germline V gene, CDR1 is LGHDT and CDR2 is YNNKEL (reference sequence). V was shortened by 4 bases and J by 4 bases, with 14 bases between the two germline ends. The CDR3 spans 15 residues. This CDR3 is CASSPTLAGYNEQFF. CDR3 DNA sequence: TGTGCCAGCAGCCCAACACTAGCTGGTTACAATGAGCAGTTCTTC.

This clone has just one count. CDR3 nucleotides: TGTGCCAGCTCAGGCGGCTCTGGAAACACCATATATTTT. Amino acid sequence: CASSGGSGNTIYF. The rearrangement joins TRBV2 to TRBJ1-3; D remains unclear. V dropped 8 bases and J dropped 0 bases, with 8 bases sitting between them. The CDR3 covers 13 residues. Germline loops: CDR1 SNHLY, CDR2 FYNNEI. The variable domain in full, with the rest retrieved from reference TRBV2 and TRBJ1-3, is EPEVTQTPSHQVTQMGQEVILRCVPISNHLYFYWYRQILGQKVEFLVSFYNNEISEKSEIFDDQFSVERPDGSNFTLKIRSTKLEDSAMYFCASSGGSGNTIYFGEGSWLTVV.

This chain links TRBV5-8 with TRBJ2-3, with 7 bases fitting TRBD2. The CDR3 sequence is 15 residues long. Trimming cost V 2 bases and J 5 bases; bases outside gene matches: 8. CDR1 is SGHTS and CDR2 is YDEGEE in the germline V gene. The CDR3, as DNA: TGTGCCAGCAGCTTAGGGAGGGCGGCGGGAGATACGCAGTATTTT. This encodes CASSLGRAAGDTQYF.

The table lists this clone with a count of one. The V gene is TRBV18, the J gene TRBJ2-4, with 9 nucleotides matching TRBD2. CDR1 and CDR2 from the germline V gene are KGHSH and LQKENI. The V segment lost 3 bases and the J segment 6 bases; nucleotides outside the gene matches: 6. This CDR3 spans 15 amino acids. CDR3 nucleotides: TGTGCCAGCTCACCCGGAGCGGGAGGAGGAAACATTCAGTACTTC. Residues: CASSPGAGGGNIQYF.

The CDR3 region has the DNA TGTGCCAGCAGTTTGGCTAGGCGCTACAATGAGCAGTTCTTC. It specifies CASSLARRYNEQFF. The chain couples TRBV28 to TRBJ2-1; D is unclear. CDR1 is MDHEN, CDR2 SYDVKM, per germline. V was pared by 3 bases and J by 3 bases, with 9 bases between. The CDR3 is 14 amino acids.

Notes on this clone: The same CDR3 also results from other DNA sequences found in this sample. The chain recombines TRBV5-1 with TRBJ2-5; D ambiguous. V lost 4 bases to trimming and J lost 2 bases, with 3 bases between them. Germline V gene sequence: CDR1 SGHRS, CDR2 YFSETQ. This CDR3 is built from 11 residues. The CDR3 bases are TGCGCCAGCAGCGAGCAAGAGACCCAGTACTTC. Protein: CASSEQETQYF.

V and J are TRBV5-1 and TRBJ1-4; the D gene is possibly TRBD1 (5 bases). The CDR3 is 17 residues long. The V end lost 2 bases, the J end lost 8 bases, and 22 bases lay between the germline ends. The germline V gene has CDR1 SGHRS and CDR2 YFSETQ. Here the CDR3 DNA reads TGCGCCAGCAGCTTTCTAGGGCGTTCCGGGGGTCCCGAAAAACTGTTTTTT. Amino acid sequence: CASSFLGRSGGPEKLFF. Drawing the rest from reference TRBV5-1 and TRBJ1-4, the complete variable domain is KAGVTQTPRYLIKTRGQQVTLSCSPISGHRSVSWYQQTPGQGLQFLFEYFSETQRNKGNFPGRFSGRQFSNSRSEMNVSTLELGDSALYLCASSFLGRSGGPEKLFFGSGTQLSVL.

As for this clone: Compared with germline, one end of the junction differs, possibly owing to a read error. The CDR3 protein is CASSPPPPGEQFF. CDR3 in DNA: TGTGCCAGCTCCCCACCTCCCCCCGGGGAGCAGTTCTTC. The chain recombines TRBV18 with TRBJ2-1, with unresolved D. Germline V CDR1 and CDR2: KGHSH, LQKENI. This CDR3 spans 13 amino acids.

The chain couples TRBV18 to TRBJ2-7; D is ambiguous. With 3 bases removed from V and 0 bases from J, the gap between germline ends came to 3 bases. The germline V gene encodes CDR1 KGHSH and CDR2 LQKENI. The CDR3 loop spans 12 amino acids. The CDR3 reads CASSPGSYEQYF. CDR3 in DNA: TGTGCCAGCTCACCGGGCTCCTACGAGCAGTACTTC.

The rearrangement uses TRBV2 and TRBJ1-4, with D unresolved. The CDR3 spans 12 residues. Between the trimmed V and J ends, which lost 0 bases and 7 bases, there was a span of 3 bases. Germline values: CDR1 SNHLY, CDR2 FYNNEI. CDR3 coding DNA: TGTGCCAGCAGTGAAGCGCTTGAAAAACTGTTTTTT. As protein: CASSEALEKLFF.

The V call is TRBV14, the J call TRBJ2-1; no clear D gene. CDR1 is SGHDN, CDR2 FVKESK, per germline. The CDR3 length is 15 residues. The germline V and J ends were trimmed by 0 bases and 6 bases, with 12 bases remaining between them. This CDR3 reads CASSQDLSSTNEQFF. For the CDR3, the DNA is TGTGCCAGCAGCCAAGATTTATCCAGCACCAATGAGCAGTTCTTC.